What follows are 11 T cell receptor beta chains derived from one specimen sequenced in a study of T cells in Graves' hyperthyroidism and ophthalmopathy. The investigators amplified TCR beta CDR3 regions from RNA transcripts. Initially, a first-round RT-PCR of the TCR CDR3 employed the HTBI primer set. TCRdb re-derived calls from the multiplex PCR reads in MiXCR, one entry per CDR3 protein. This table holds about 640,000 distinct CDR3 sequences, approximately 15% found once. Sequencing input: blood. These receptors were taken from a woman in her 50s with Graves' ophthalmopathy.

Many counts were recorded for this clonotype. The chain is built from TRBV28 and TRBJ2-1; 7 nucleotides line up with TRBD2. CDR3 size: 14 residues. The germline CDR1 and CDR2 sequences are MDHEN and SYDVKM. J was trimmed by 8 bases and V by 3 bases; bases with no gene match: 7. The CDR3 loop reads CASSFGGRFDEQFF. CDR3 nucleotide sequence: TGTGCCAGCAGTTTCGGCGGGAGATTCGATGAGCAGTTCTTC.

This rearrangement joins TRBV6-1 to TRBJ2-2; 8 positions match TRBD1. Germline trimming cut 6 bases from V and 6 bases from J; bases unmatched to any gene: 6. CDR1 and CDR2 (germline): MNHNS, SASEGT. The CDR3 extends over 14 amino acids. The CDR3 bases are TGTGCCAGCAGGAGGACAGGGTTGGCCGGGGAGCTGTTTTTT. The encoded protein is CASRRTGLAGELFF.

The table lists this clonotype with many counts. This chain uses TRBV30 with TRBJ1-5; D is possibly TRBD1 (5 bases). The germline V gene encodes CDR1 GTSNPN and CDR2 SVGIG (reference sequence). Trimming removed 2 bases at V and 2 bases at J, with 7 bases between. The CDR3 has 13 residues. As DNA, the CDR3 is TGTGCCTGGAGTATAGGGGGCAATCAGCCCCAGCATTTT. Translation: CAWSIGGNQPQHF.

This chain connects TRBV27 to TRBJ1-2; no definite D call. Germline CDR1 is MNHEY and CDR2 is SMNVEV (reference sequence). Trimming took off 5 bases at V and 6 bases at J, with 16 bases between the two ends. The CDR3 has 14 amino acids. CDR3 in amino acids: CASSGSLSRDGYTF. DNA of the CDR3: TGTGCCAGCAGTGGTTCGCTCTCGAGGGATGGCTACACCTTC.

This clonotype has more than one count but fewer than ten. The chain links TRBV12-3 or TRBV12-4 to TRBJ2-2, with D perhaps TRBD1 (6 bases). CDR3 size: 15 residues. The germline V and J ends were trimmed by 6 bases and 6 bases, with 17 bases remaining between them. CDR3 region: CASRDTGIGAGELFF. The CDR3 DNA sequence: TGTGCCAGCAGGGACACAGGGATCGGGGCCGGGGAGCTGTTTTTT.

This chain connects TRBV15 to TRBJ2-1; 8 bases fit TRBD2. V shed 2 bases and J 15 bases; nucleotides not matched to a gene: 15. The germline CDR1 and CDR2 sequences are LNHNV and YYDKDF (reference sequence). The CDR3 loop spans 15 amino acids. The CDR3 region has the DNA TGTGCCACCAGCAGACCATCTACGGGAGGGCCAGGAAGGTTCTTC. Translated: CATSRPSTGGPGRFF.

This chain links TRBV24-1 with TRBJ1-5; D unresolved. Germline CDR1 is KGHDR and CDR2 is SFDVKD. The CDR3 spans 14 residues. Trimming stripped 1 base from V and 4 bases from J, with 7 bases between. The CDR3 DNA reads TGTGCCACCAGTGATTTCAGTGATAATCAGCCCCAGCATTTT. Protein sequence: CATSDFSDNQPQHF.

This clonotype was counted ten times or more. V usage is TRBV12-3 or TRBV12-4 and J usage is TRBJ1-2; no clear D. Trimming cost V 6 bases and J 6 bases, with 11 bases left between them. This CDR3 comprises 12 residues. This chain's CDR3 is CASRFRVDGYTF. Here the CDR3 DNA reads TGTGCCAGCAGATTTAGGGTGGATGGCTACACCTTC.

This clonotype has at least ten counts. The chain combines TRBV28 with TRBJ2-3; 13 nucleotides align to TRBD2. Germline V gives CDR1 MDHEN, CDR2 SYDVKM. The CDR3 is 17 residues long. Trimming took 5 bases from V and 3 from J; bases not matched to a gene: 8. The CDR3 spells CASSGGLAGRRTDTQYF. Written as DNA, the CDR3 is TGTGCCAGCAGTGGGGGACTAGCGGGACGGAGGACAGATACGCAGTATTTT.

At least ten counts were recorded for this clonotype. The CDR3 region has the DNA TGTGCCAGCAGCGTAGAGTGGGACTCCTCCTACGAGCAGTACTTC. This translates into CASSVEWDSSYEQYF. The chain recombines TRBV9 with TRBJ2-7; possibly TRBD2 for D (6 bases). This CDR3 is built from 15 residues. Germline-derived CDR1 and CDR2 are SGDLS and YYNGEE. V was shortened by 0 bases and J by 0 bases, with 10 bases between the two germline ends.

There are many counts of this clonotype. V gene TRBV7-2 combines with J gene TRBJ2-3; D might be TRBD1 (5 bases). Germline loops: CDR1 SGHTA, CDR2 FQGNSA. The V end was cut by 5 bases, the J end by 5 bases, with 14 bases between. CDR3 length: 14 residues. The CDR3 region is CASSIQGLGDTQYF. The DNA for the CDR3 is TGTGCCAGCAGCATTCAGGGTCTGGGAGATACGCAGTATTTT.